This passage covers 27 T cell receptor beta chains from one sample sequenced in a study of CDR3 diversity in severe acne. Each CDR3 protein gets one entry after TCRdb re-called the PCR reads with MiXCR. The sample lists some 85,000 distinct CDR3 sequences, 45% to 55% seen once, with 11% in the top ten. Sequencing was carried out using blood. The receptor source for this set is a male donor with severe acne vulgaris.

A note on this clonotype: Possible read error: a much larger clone is one base away. J is TRBJ2-1 and V is TRBV12-3 or TRBV12-4; D uncertain. This CDR3 is built from 13 residues. Trimming took 3 bases from V and 2 from J, leaving 5 bases between them. The CDR3 loop is CASSFGTYNEQFF. CDR3 bases: TGTGCCAGCAGTTTCGGTACCTACAATGAGCAGTTCTTC.

In this sample, this clonotype turned up many times. The genes are TRBV19 and TRBJ1-1; D is unresolved. V lost 7 bases to trimming and J lost 0 bases, with 9 bases between them. The CDR3 is 13 amino acids. CDR1 is LNHDA and CDR2 is SQIVND in the germline V gene (reference sequence). The CDR3 DNA is TGTGCCAGTAAAGCGAAACTGAACACTGAAGCTTTCTTT. As protein: CASKAKLNTEAFF.

This rearrangement joins TRBV11-3 to TRBJ2-3; D ambiguous. CDR3 length: 11 amino acids. The germline gives CDR1 SGHNT, CDR2 YENEEA. Trimming took off 4 bases at V and 3 bases at J, with 2 bases between the two ends. The CDR3 DNA is TGTGCCAGCAGCTGGACAGATACGCAGTATTTT. The encoded protein is CASSWTDTQYF.

As for this clonotype: Lacking the conserved final phenylalanine or tryptophan, this CDR3 likely reflects a read error. The chain joins TRBV5-1 to TRBJ2-3; 9 bases are shared with TRBD2. Germline assignment: CDR1 SGHRS and CDR2 YFSETQ. The CDR3 spans 17 residues. V dropped 1 base and J dropped 5; count of bases not matched to a gene: 11. The CDR3 nucleotides read TGCGCCAGCAGCTTGAACTTAGCGGGAGAGGGTGGAGATACGCAGTATATT. Its translation: CASSLNLAGEGGDTQYI.

V and J are TRBV30 and TRBJ1-2; unclear D gene. CDR1 and CDR2 (germline): GTSNPN, SVGIG (reference sequence). This CDR3 region has 13 residues. V lost 3 bases and J 5 bases, leaving 13 bases between the germline ends. The CDR3 region has the DNA TGTGCCTGGAGATCGGTAGTCGAGTATGGCTACACCTTC. Its translation is CAWRSVVEYGYTF.

This rearrangement joins TRBV11-1 to TRBJ1-2, with a possible D match to TRBD1 (6 bases). CDR3 size: 15 residues. The germline V and J ends were trimmed by 5 bases and 4 bases, with 17 bases remaining between them. Germline CDR1 and CDR2: SGHAT and FQDESV (reference sequence). In DNA, the CDR3 is TGTGCCAGCAGCCTCCTACGGACAGCATCCTATGGCTACACCTTC. Protein product: CASSLLRTASYGYTF.

Written as DNA, the CDR3 is TGTGCCACCAGTGAGGGGCGAAACACCGGGGAGCTGTTTTTT. Amino acid sequence: CATSEGRNTGELFF. This sequence joins TRBV24-1 and TRBJ2-2; possible D gene TRBD1, 5 bases. The CDR3 contains 14 residues. Trimming cost V 4 bases and J 2 bases, with 7 bases left between them. Germline V gives CDR1 KGHDR, CDR2 SFDVKD.

This clonotype was observed a handful of times. CDR3 DNA: TGTGCCAGCTCACCACCGGACAGGGACAACTATGGCTACACCTTC. Translating gives CASSPPDRDNYGYTF. The chain has TRBV18 and TRBJ1-2; 8 bases are shared with TRBD1. The CDR3 sequence is 15 residues long. CDR1 and CDR2 (germline): KGHSH, LQKENI. The V gene end was trimmed by 0 bases and the J gene end by 2 bases; junction bases not matched to a gene: 2.

The sample holds many counts of this clonotype. The V call is TRBV10-3, the J call TRBJ2-2; unclear D gene. V was cut by 2 bases and J by 7 bases, with 8 bases left in between. The germline gives CDR1 ENHRY, CDR2 SYGVKD. The length of the CDR3 is 13 residues. The CDR3 spells CAISERLDGELFF. The CDR3 nucleotides read TGTGCCATCAGTGAGAGGTTGGACGGGGAGCTGTTTTTT.

V is TRBV7-9 and J is TRBJ2-7, with D possibly TRBD1 on 6 matching bases. The CDR3 runs to 14 residues. V was clipped by 0 bases and J by 3 bases, with 9 bases between them. CDR1 is SEHNR, CDR2 FQNEAQ, per germline (reference sequence). CDR3 residues: CASSLASGDYEQYF. The CDR3 DNA reads TGTGCCAGCAGCTTAGCTTCAGGGGACTACGAGCAGTACTTC.

A note on this clonotype: The junction departs from the called germline gene at one end, perhaps through a read error. This CDR3 is CASSLPQGSQETQYF. CDR3 sequence (DNA): TGTGCCAGCAGTTTACCCCAGGGGTCCCAAGAGACCCAGTACTTC. The chain carries TRBV10-3 and TRBJ2-7, with D possibly TRBD1 on 6 matching bases. Matching the DNA end better, TRBJ2-5 makes the J call doubtful. The CDR3 is made up of 15 amino acids. Germline lookup yields CDR1 ENHRY and CDR2 SYGVKD.

To note about this clonotype: The junction differs from germline at one of its ends, possibly a read error. This sequence joins TRBV9 and TRBJ1-5; D is possibly TRBD1 (6 bases). The end of the DNA is better explained by TRBJ2-3, so the J call may be wrong. Germline-derived CDR1 and CDR2 are SGDLS and YYNGEE. The length of the CDR3 is 14 residues. CDR3 amino acids: CAGSEWGHNQPQYF. For the CDR3, the DNA is TGTGCCGGCAGCGAATGGGGGCACAATCAGCCCCAGTATTTT.

The chain carries TRBV6-5 and TRBJ1-1, with D tentatively TRBD1 (6 bases). The CDR3 totals 12 residues. Trimming left V 8 bases short and J 5 bases short, with 12 bases between. The germline gives CDR1 MNHEY, CDR2 SVGAGI. The CDR3 DNA reads TGTGCCAGCGGACCAGGGGAAACTGAAGCTTTCTTT. This codes for CASGPGETEAFF.

The CDR3 region has the DNA TGTGCCAGCAGCTCATACCCAGACAGGGATGTGTACGAGCAGTACTTC. Residues: CASSSYPDRDVYEQYF. The chain carries TRBV11-2 and TRBJ2-7, with 7 bases matching TRBD1. The ends lost 4 bases at V and 4 bases at J; junction bases unmatched: 13. CDR1 is SGHAT and CDR2 is FQNNGV in the germline V gene. CDR3 length: 16 residues. The whole variable domain, remainder taken from reference TRBV11-2 and TRBJ2-7, is EAGVAQSPRYKIIEKRQSVAFWCNPISGHATLYWYQQILGQGPKLLIQFQNNGVVDDSQLPKDRFSAERLKGVDSTLKIQPAKLEDSAVYLCASSSYPDRDVYEQYFGPGTRLTVT.

This clonotype was counted between two and nine times. The rearrangement joins TRBV25-1 to TRBJ1-5, with 7 bases aligning to TRBD1. Trimming removed 4 bases from V and 6 bases from J; junction bases left unmatched: 3. CDR1 is MGHDK, CDR2 SYGVNS, per germline. The CDR3 contains 13 residues. The CDR3 protein is CASSGTGAQPQHF. In DNA, the CDR3 is TGTGCCAGCAGTGGAACAGGGGCTCAGCCCCAGCATTTT.

There are many counts of this clonotype. The V call is TRBV18, the J call TRBJ1-6; TRBD1 might be the D (6 bases). CDR3 size: 14 residues. Trimming cost V 2 bases and J 10 bases, with 12 bases left between them. CDR1 and CDR2 (germline): KGHSH, LQKENI. The CDR3 DNA sequence: TGTGCCAGCTCACCAGCAGGGGAGGGCTCACCCCTCCACTTT. Its protein is CASSPAGEGSPLHF.

The chain joins TRBV3-1 to TRBJ2-3; perhaps TRBD1 as D (5 bases). The CDR3 length is 13 residues. The ends were cut back, 5 bases at V and 5 bases at J, with 11 bases in the middle. Looked up from germline, CDR1 is LGHDT and CDR2 is YNNKEL (reference sequence). The CDR3 coding sequence is TGTGCCAGCAGCGAAGTTAGGGGAGATACGCAGTATTTT. It codes for CASSEVRGDTQYF.

This clonotype was seen only a few times. V is TRBV19 and J is TRBJ1-5, with a tentative D call TRBD1 (6 bases). V shed 2 bases and J shed 5 bases, with 10 bases lying between them. This CDR3 has 14 residues. Germline lookup yields CDR1 LNHDA and CDR2 SQIVND (reference sequence). CDR3 region: CASSIRDTDQPQHF. The CDR3 bases are TGTGCCAGTAGTATAAGGGACACAGATCAGCCCCAGCATTTT.

Here the CDR3 DNA reads TGTGCCTGGAGGTCCCTTGGGTGCACCTTC. As protein: CAWRSLGCTF. J is TRBJ1-2 and V is TRBV30; no definite D call. Germline V lookup: CDR1 GTSNPN, CDR2 SVGIG (reference sequence). This CDR3 comprises 10 residues. The V end was cut by 3 bases, the J end by 13 bases, with 12 bases between.

This clonotype was detected many times. V usage is TRBV2 and J usage is TRBJ2-5; 10 bases are a match to TRBD2. The CDR3 consists of 14 residues. J gave up 4 bases and V 8 bases, and 7 bases lay outside the gene matches. The V gene's germline CDR1 is SNHLY and CDR2 FYNNEI. The DNA for the CDR3 is TGTGCCAGCGCCTTTCTAGCGGGAGTAGAGACCCAGTACTTC. Translating it yields CASAFLAGVETQYF.

This clonotype was seen a single time. This may come from a read error, since a much larger clone is one base off. V and J are TRBV10-1 and TRBJ2-1; D is ambiguous. This CDR3 contains 13 residues. Germline V gene sequence: CDR1 WNHNN, CDR2 SYGVQD (reference sequence). CDR3 residues: CASSHDTSGEQSF. In DNA, the CDR3 is TGCGCCAGCAGCCACGACACGTCGGGTGAGCAGTCCTTC.

By share, this clonotype counts as medium-sized. This chain joins TRBV7-9 and TRBJ2-7; TRBD1 aligns across 10 bases. The CDR3 is 15 residues long. V shed 2 bases and J 6 bases; nucleotides not matched to a gene: 7. CDR1 and CDR2 from the germline V gene are SEHNR and FQNEAQ (reference sequence). CDR3: CASSLFRTGGGEQYF. The CDR3 DNA reads TGTGCCAGCAGCTTATTTAGGACAGGGGGAGGCGAGCAGTACTTC. Complete variable domain (other parts from reference TRBV7-9 and TRBJ2-7): DTGVSQNPRHKITKRGQNVTFRCDPISEHNRLYWYRQTLGQGPEFLTYFQNEAQLEKSRLLSDRFSAERPKGSFSTLEIQRTEQGDSAMYLCASSLFRTGGGEQYFGPGTRLTVT.

The chain joins TRBV2 to TRBJ2-5; perhaps TRBD2 as D (6 bases). Germline V gene lookup returns CDR1 SNHLY and CDR2 FYNNEI. This CDR3 contains 13 residues. V was shortened by 9 bases and J by 0 bases, with 11 bases between the two germline ends. CDR3 residues: CARAGGNQETQYF. DNA of the CDR3: TGTGCCAGGGCCGGAGGGAACCAAGAGACCCAGTACTTC.

The rearrangement joins TRBV19 to TRBJ1-2; 8 positions match TRBD1. Trimming removed 3 bases from V and 6 bases from J; junction bases left unmatched: 3. This CDR3 region has 13 residues. CDR1 is LNHDA, CDR2 SQIVND, per germline (reference sequence). The DNA of the CDR3 is TGTGCCAGTAGTATGGACAGGGAGGATGGCTACACCTTC. It codes for CASSMDREDGYTF.

The chain uses TRBV27 and TRBJ1-6; D possibly corresponds to TRBD1 (5 bases). The V gene's germline CDR1 is MNHEY and CDR2 SMNVEV (reference sequence). V shed 9 bases and J shed 3 bases, with 21 bases lying between them. The CDR3 totals 17 residues. DNA of the CDR3: TGTGCCAGTACCACCTCAGCTGGGACCGGCTATAATTCACCCCTCCACTTT. Amino acids: CASTTSAGTGYNSPLHF.

The CDR3 DNA reads as TGTGCCAGCAGCCGAACAGGGACTGACGCTGAAGCTTTCTTT. As protein: CASSRTGTDAEAFF. The chain uses TRBV5-8 and TRBJ1-1; a possible D gene is TRBD1 (6 bases). The germline V and J ends were trimmed by 4 bases and 6 bases, with 16 bases remaining between them. This CDR3 comprises 14 residues. Germline lookup yields CDR1 SGHTS and CDR2 YDEGEE.

In this sample, this clonotype turned up a few times. Likely a read error: the CDR3 ends without its conserved phenylalanine or tryptophan. The DNA is omitted, as the CDR3 cannot be located on it reliably, and the CDR3 follows TCRdb's listing. The V gene is TRBV10-1, the J gene TRBJ2-1; TRBD2 is taken as the D call from the table, unchecked against the DNA. From its first to its last residue, the CDR3 has 12 amino acids. CDR1 is WNHNN, CDR2 SYGVQD, per germline (reference sequence). CDR3 loop: CASRGTSGRAPL.